The T cell receptor beta chain under discussion was sequenced for a study of blood T cell repertoires in COVID-19. Study details: Researchers got acute and convalescent COVID-19 samples from the United States, Italy and Spain.

Per the authors' pipeline: Amplification of reference gene primers was used by the study to estimate nucleated cell counts. Clones were sequenced by immunoSEQ multiplex PCR, and TCRdb holds only the in-frame ones, with some missing. V, J and clone size reflect that table, while D and trimming were determined from the DNA. The table shows approximately 150,000 clones, with around 80% occurring only once. The CDR3 spans 13 residues. Deletions cut 2 bases from V and 7 bases from J, with 9 bases between. Germline CDR1 is LGHDT and CDR2 is YNNKEL (reference sequence). Sequencing was performed on peripheral blood. J is TRBJ1-5 and V is TRBV3-1 (or the pseudogene TRBV3-2); unclear D gene. The sequence was collected from a man aged 45-65 years with acute or convalescent COVID-19. In DNA, the CDR3 is TGTGCCAGCAGCCAACAACCTGGCCAGCCCCAGCATTTT. Translation gives CASSQQPGQPQHF.